What follows are 25 T cell receptor beta chains derived from one specimen sequenced in a study of shared clonotypes between healthy human individuals. Assay: immunoSEQ multiplex PCR; the TCRdb copy retains only in-frame clones and omits some. The sample consists of 900,000 to 1,200,000 clones, about four fifths of them appearing once. Input material: memory CD4+ T cells from PBMCs. Specified subset: CD45RA-negative fraction. The receptor source for this set is a man aged 18 to 30 in good health. Some clones in this sample may be carry-over from other donors' samples.

The chain employs TRBV28 and TRBJ2-7; 11 bases agree with TRBD2. The CDR3 loop spans 17 amino acids. Germline V CDR1 and CDR2: MDHEN, SYDVKM. J was trimmed by 3 bases and V by 5 bases; bases with no gene match: 12. The CDR3 bases are TGTGCCAGCAGTATACCGACTAGCGGGAAAGGGGGCTACGAGCAGTACTTC. This encodes CASSIPTSGKGGYEQYF.

This chain connects TRBV7-9 to TRBJ1-5; weak D call: TRBD1 (5 bases). Germline V gives CDR1 SEHNR, CDR2 FQNEAQ (reference sequence). The CDR3 runs 17 residues. Trimming took off 4 bases at V and 2 bases at J, with 18 bases between the two ends. The CDR3 loop reads CASSSVIGAEGNQPQHF. The CDR3 nucleotides are TGTGCCAGCAGCTCTGTTATCGGGGCTGAGGGCAATCAGCCCCAGCATTTT.

The V gene is TRBV30, the J gene TRBJ2-7; D not certain. The CDR3 extends over 13 amino acids. Trimming shortened V by 5 bases and J by 7 bases, and 18 bases separated the two germline ends. Germline assignment: CDR1 GTSNPN and CDR2 SVGIG (reference sequence). The CDR3 DNA follows: TGTGCCTGGGCGACAACCCACCTCGCTGAGCAGTACTTC. Translating gives CAWATTHLAEQYF.

The genes are TRBV28 and TRBJ2-5; D is undetermined. Germline CDR1 is MDHEN and CDR2 is SYDVKM. V dropped 2 bases and J dropped 4 bases, with 8 bases sitting between them. The CDR3 is made up of 13 amino acids. CDR3 protein: CASSLIVRETQYF. The CDR3 DNA follows: TGTGCCAGCAGTTTAATAGTTCGAGAGACCCAGTACTTC.

In its sample, this clone was seen once. The J gene is TRBJ2-7, the V gene TRBV29-1; 8 bases are shared with TRBD2. Per germline, CDR1 SQVTM and CDR2 ANQGSEA. The CDR3 covers 14 residues. V shed 4 bases, J shed 5 bases, and the junction held 10 bases outside the gene matches. The chain's CDR3 is CSVVQREKRNEQYF. CDR3 in DNA: TGCAGCGTTGTACAGCGGGAGAAGAGGAACGAGCAGTACTTC.

The chain couples TRBV15 to TRBJ1-2, with 7 nucleotides matching TRBD1. CDR3 length: 15 amino acids. Germline lookup yields CDR1 LNHNV and CDR2 YYDKDF (reference sequence). Trimming removed 4 bases from V and 6 bases from J; junction bases left unmatched: 11. CDR3 loop: CATSTYQDRTDGYTF. CDR3 DNA sequence: TGTGCCACCAGCACCTACCAGGACAGGACGGATGGCTACACCTTC.

V gene TRBV11-2 combines with J gene TRBJ2-5; D is unresolved. Trimming shortened V by 3 bases and J by 3 bases, and 11 bases separated the two germline ends. Germline V gene sequence: CDR1 SGHAT, CDR2 FQNNGV. This CDR3 comprises 14 residues. CDR3 residues: CASSLVTREETQYF. CDR3 nucleotide sequence: TGTGCCAGCAGCTTGGTGACTCGAGAAGAGACCCAGTACTTC.

Details on this clone: A far larger clone differs by one base, so this is likely a read error. The chain joins TRBV30 to TRBJ2-3; maybe TRBD1 (5 bases). This CDR3 has 13 amino acids. CDR1 is GTSNPN and CDR2 is SVGIG in the germline V gene (reference sequence). The CDR3: CAWSVRGTGTQYF. CDR3 sequence (DNA): TGTGCCTGGAGTGTTAGGGGCACAGGTACGCAGTATTTT.

The chain couples TRBV28 to TRBJ1-4, with no clear D. The V end was cut by 4 bases, the J end by 0 bases, with 12 bases between. CDR1 MDHEN and CDR2 SYDVKM come from the germline V gene. This CDR3 spans 16 amino acids. Here the CDR3 DNA reads TGTGCCAGCAGTTCTACTTGGGCCCCAACTAATGAAAAACTGTTTTTT. This translates into CASSSTWAPTNEKLFF.

The V and J genes are TRBV20-1 and TRBJ2-5; weak D call: TRBD1 (5 bases). The CDR3 covers 10 residues. Per germline, CDR1 DFQATT and CDR2 SNEGSKA (reference sequence). V was trimmed by 6 bases and J by 9 bases, leaving 11 bases between them. The CDR3 region is CSAKQAAQYF. The CDR3 DNA follows: TGCAGTGCCAAACAGGCGGCCCAGTACTTC.

Notes on this clone: The same CDR3 is also encoded by other DNA sequences in this sample. The chain uses TRBV30 and TRBJ1-5; D may be TRBD1 (6 bases). The CDR3 consists of 13 residues. V lost 1 base, J lost 7 bases, and 11 bases lay in between. Germline CDR1 reads GTSNPN; CDR2 reads SVGIG (reference sequence). CDR3 loop: CAWSEGGRQPQHF. In DNA, the CDR3 is TGTGCCTGGAGTGAGGGGGGCCGGCAGCCCCAGCATTTT.

On this clone itself: Other DNA sequences in this sample translate to the same CDR3. The rearrangement uses TRBV5-1 and TRBJ2-1, with 7 bases matching TRBD2. The junction had 2 bases not matched to a gene; V was cut back by 0 bases and J by 5 bases. The CDR3 is 14 residues long. Germline V gives CDR1 SGHRS, CDR2 YFSETQ. The CDR3 sequence is CASSLGTSHNEQFF. The CDR3, as DNA: TGCGCCAGCAGCTTGGGGACTAGTCACAATGAGCAGTTCTTC.

This rearrangement joins TRBV29-1 to TRBJ2-7, with TRBD1 as a possible D gene (5 bases). The V gene's germline CDR1 is SQVTM and CDR2 ANQGSEA. Trimming shortened V by 6 bases and J by 2 bases, and 20 bases separated the two germline ends. CDR3 length equals 15 residues. For the CDR3, the DNA is TGCAGCGTCGTTGACCTTCTCCAAGGGGCCTACGAGCAGTACTTC. Translated, it gives CSVVDLLQGAYEQYF.

The rearrangement joins TRBV5-6 to TRBJ2-5, with 10 bases identical to TRBD2. Trimming cost V 0 bases and J 4 bases; bases outside gene matches: 6. The CDR3 has 16 residues. Germline values: CDR1 SGHDT, CDR2 YYEEEE. CDR3 amino acids: CASSLVSSGSRETQYF. For the CDR3, the DNA is TGTGCCAGCAGCTTGGTATCTAGCGGGAGTAGAGAGACCCAGTACTTC.

This clone was seen a handful of times. V and J are TRBV29-1 and TRBJ1-1; D gene ambiguous. Germline V lookup: CDR1 SQVTM, CDR2 ANQGSEA. There are 12 residues in the CDR3. The V end lost 0 bases, the J end lost 3 bases, and 5 bases lay between the germline ends. The CDR3 sequence is CSVEERYTEAFF. In DNA form, the CDR3 reads TGCAGCGTTGAAGAACGGTACACTGAAGCTTTCTTT. Together with reference TRBV29-1 and TRBJ1-1, the CDR3 gives the full variable domain: SAVISQKPSRDICQRGTSLTIQCQVDSQVTMMFWYRQQPGQSLTLIATANQGSEATYESGFVIDKFPISRPNLTFSTLTVSNMSPEDSSIYLCSVEERYTEAFFGQGTRLTVV.

Details on this clone: At the DNA level, this CDR3 is encoded by other sequences in the same sample as well. The chain combines TRBV5-1 with TRBJ2-7; D uncertain. Between the trimmed V and J ends, which lost 2 bases and 2 bases, there was a span of 8 bases. This CDR3 is 13 amino acids long. Germline V gene data show CDR1 as SGHRS and CDR2 as YFSETQ. This CDR3 is CASSFGSTYEQYF. CDR3 in DNA: TGCGCCAGCAGCTTTGGCAGCACCTACGAGCAGTACTTC. The entire variable domain, with the rest obtained from reference TRBV5-1 and TRBJ2-7, is as follows: KAGVTQTPRYLIKTRGQQVTLSCSPISGHRSVSWYQQTPGQGLQFLFEYFSETQRNKGNFPGRFSGRQFSNSRSEMNVSTLELGDSALYLCASSFGSTYEQYFGPGTRLTVT.

The rearrangement joins TRBV2 to TRBJ2-2; the match to TRBD1 covers 7 bases. Trimming at V came to 5 bases and at J to 6 bases, leaving 9 bases not matched to a gene. This CDR3 spans 15 amino acids. Per the germline V gene, CDR1 is SNHLY and CDR2 is FYNNEI. The CDR3 DNA reads TGTGCCAGCAGTCACAGGGGACCCCTACCCGGGGAGCTGTTTTTT. Residues: CASSHRGPLPGELFF.

This chain uses TRBV5-1 with TRBJ2-3, with 12 nucleotides matching TRBD2. Germline loops: CDR1 SGHRS, CDR2 YFSETQ. V lost 1 base to trimming and J lost 5 bases; unmatched junction nucleotides: 2. The CDR3 consists of 15 residues. The CDR3 DNA follows: TGCGCCAGCAGCTTGTTGACTAGCGGGAGAGATACGCAGTATTTT. Translation: CASSLLTSGRDTQYF. The entire variable domain, with the rest obtained from reference TRBV5-1 and TRBJ2-3, is as follows: KAGVTQTPRYLIKTRGQQVTLSCSPISGHRSVSWYQQTPGQGLQFLFEYFSETQRNKGNFPGRFSGRQFSNSRSEMNVSTLELGDSALYLCASSLLTSGRDTQYFGPGTRLTVL.

The chain has TRBV10-3 and TRBJ1-2, with 9 nucleotides matching TRBD1. V shed 10 bases and J 3 bases; nucleotides not matched to a gene: 6. CDR1 and CDR2 (germline): ENHRY, SYGVKD. The CDR3 loop spans 13 amino acids. CDR3 residues: CATGGQGDYGYTF. The CDR3 DNA is TGTGCCACCGGGGGACAGGGCGACTATGGCTACACCTTC.

This rearrangement joins TRBV7-9 to TRBJ1-1; D is unclear. Between the trimmed V and J ends, which lost 0 bases and 2 bases, there was a span of 7 bases. Germline V gene lookup returns CDR1 SEHNR and CDR2 FQNEAQ (reference sequence). CDR3 length equals 14 residues. CDR3 sequence: CASSLALANTEAFF. In nucleotides, the CDR3 is TGTGCCAGCAGCTTAGCGTTGGCCAACACTGAAGCTTTCTTT.

This clone has just one count. The chain uses TRBV5-5 and TRBJ2-6; the D call may be TRBD1 or TRBD2 (5 bases each). The CDR3 is 15 amino acids. The V end lost 2 bases, the J end lost 0 bases, and 6 bases lay between the germline ends. The germline V gene encodes CDR1 SGHKS and CDR2 YYEKEE (reference sequence). In nucleotides, the CDR3 is TGTGCCAGCAGCTTTGGGGGCTCTGGGGCCAACGTCCTGACTTTC. It translates to CASSFGGSGANVLTF.

Comments on this clone: The germline gene is not matched at one end of the junction; a read error may be the cause. The genes are TRBV28 and TRBJ1-2, with unresolved D. Germline values: CDR1 MDHEN, CDR2 SYDVKM. The CDR3 extends over 11 amino acids. CDR3 amino acids: CAGSSRMGYTF. CDR3 bases: TGTGCCGGCAGTTCACGGATGGGCTACACCTTC.

The chain carries TRBV7-9 and TRBJ1-2; no reliable D call. V lost 2 bases to trimming and J lost 4 bases, with 11 bases between them. The germline V gene has CDR1 SEHNR and CDR2 FQNEAQ (reference sequence). The CDR3 length is 14 residues. The DNA of the CDR3 is TGTGCCAGCAGCTTATTCATGGGAAGCTATGGCTACACCTTC. This codes for CASSLFMGSYGYTF.

J is TRBJ2-7 and V is TRBV2, with TRBD1 identical over 9 bases. Germline values: CDR1 SNHLY, CDR2 FYNNEI. The CDR3 runs 12 residues. Germline trimming cut 2 bases from V and 9 bases from J; bases unmatched to any gene: 2. The CDR3 protein is CASSETGGGQYF. CDR3 in DNA: TGTGCCAGCAGTGAAACAGGGGGCGGGCAGTACTTC.

This clone showed up just a few times. The chain combines TRBV6-5 with TRBJ1-1; TRBD1 matches at 9 bases. The CDR3 sequence is 12 residues long. J was trimmed by 12 bases and V by 6 bases; bases with no gene match: 8. CDR1 is MNHEY and CDR2 is SVGAGI in the germline V gene. The CDR3 DNA is TGTGCCAGCAGACCCGACAGGGGGAATACTTTCTTT. Protein product: CASRPDRGNTFF.